This TCR beta chain was profiled in a study of CD8 T cells in Susac syndrome. As for the study in general: Among the Susac syndrome patients sequenced, over five had active disease and 8 or 9 were in remission.

Trimming pared 4 bases from V and 7 bases from J, leaving 11 bases between. The CDR3 sequence is 11 residues long. The germline CDR1 and CDR2 sequences are SQVTM and ANQGSEA. Random hexamers were used to reverse transcribe an amount of about 0.5 to 1 ug RNA. immunoSEQ multiplex PCR amplified TCR beta CDR3 across 54 Vbeta, 13 Jbeta. TCRdb ran MiXCR on the immunoSEQ multiplex PCR reads and lists one entry per CDR3 protein. The sample holds about 240,000 distinct CDR3 sequences, 90% to 96% seen once. The sequenced material came from CD4+ T cells from PBMCs. This sequence was found in a human donor with Susac syndrome. This chain joins TRBV29-1 and TRBJ2-7; D call uncertain. CDR3 DNA: TGCAGCGTTGGGCTTATGTGGGAGCAGTACTTC. Encoded protein: CSVGLMWEQYF.